This T cell receptor (beta chain) emerged from a study of T cells in Graves' hyperthyroidism and ophthalmopathy. The investigators amplified TCR beta CDR3 regions from RNA transcripts. Researchers ran a first-round RT-PCR on the TCR CDR3 using the HTBI primer set. TCRdb reprocessed the multiplex PCR reads via MiXCR and lists one record per CDR3 protein. The sample has fewer than 550,000 distinct CDR3 sequences; roughly 14% are singletons. Lactation, pregnancy, other autoimmune disease or uncontrolled infection excluded patients. Each diagnosis drew on symptoms, thyroxine, TRAb, thyroid ultrasound and orbital computed tomography findings. PBMCs stemmed from around 10 ml fresh peripheral blood. Trimming stripped 1 base from V and 3 bases from J, with 10 bases between. Germline CDR1 is DFQATT and CDR2 is SNEGSKA (reference sequence). The CDR3 has 13 amino acids.

The origin of this receptor is a woman younger than 35 with Graves' hyperthyroidism. Specimen: blood. The J gene is TRBJ2-7, the V gene TRBV20-1; possibly TRBD1 or TRBD2 for D (6 bases each). The CDR3 coding sequence is TGCAGTGCTAGAGGGGGGGCTCACTACGAGCAGTACTTC. It encodes CSARGGAHYEQYF.